The sequence of this T cell receptor (beta chain) was determined in a study of blood T cells in healthy people across ages. Study-wide results and caveats: Older age coincided with a roughly linear decline in TCR beta diversity per million T cells.

This clonotype has just a few counts. Its antigen is still unknown. A sample-barcoded 5' primer and a J-beta primer mix were used in a second PCR of roughly 7 to 11 cycles. Every sample gave at least 2.5 million paired-end reads containing CDR3. TCRdb fed the 5' RACE reads into MiXCR, producing one record per CDR3 protein. Here the sample spans around 500,000 distinct CDR3 sequences, about 29% being singletons. This CDR3 spans 16 amino acids. The V gene end was trimmed by 6 bases and the J gene end by 0 bases; junction bases not matched to a gene: 8. Separately, the same data were catalogued under a study of T cells of mothers and their children. That report notes: Samples came from a few healthy Caucasian mothers and their six children. Each child contributed roughly 3 million TCR beta CDR3 reads, while each mother contributed over 8.5 million.

The sequence derives from a boy younger than 10 in good health. The sample was blood. The rearrangement links TRBV12-3 or TRBV12-4 to TRBJ1-5; TRBD1 aligns across 7 bases. The CDR3 spells CASRWAGGYSNQPQHF. CDR3 bases: TGTGCCAGCAGGTGGGCAGGGGGTTATAGCAATCAGCCCCAGCATTTT.